This TCR beta chain was profiled in a study of glioma-infiltrating T cells. About the research overall: Target coverage was about 4- to 11-fold for roughly one million blood T cells. Whole-study findings and limits: Tissue-blood divergence was below expectation in non-neoplastic patients, above in gliomas.

On this clonotype: Antigen specificity is unknown.

Using RNA template, CDR3s of TCR alpha and beta were amplified with iRepertoire arm-PCR. TCRdb independently ran MiXCR on the multiplex PCR reads; one entry per CDR3 protein. The sample has 300,000 to 450,000 distinct CDR3 sequences, more than 35% seen once; the top ten hold 12%. CDR1 is LGHNA and CDR2 is YSLEER in the germline V gene. V gave up 0 bases and J gave up 7 bases; unmatched junction bases: 8. The CDR3 consists of 17 residues. This sequence was found in a human donor with low-grade glioma or glioblastoma, undergoing nonglioma brain surgery, or in good health (not recorded which). Input material: glioma tissue, nonneoplastic brain tissue, or PBMCs (not recorded which). The chain carries TRBV4-3 and TRBJ2-7, with 14 bases fitting TRBD2. CDR3: CASSQDWTSGRLWEQYF. The DNA for the CDR3 is TGCGCCAGCAGCCAAGATTGGACTAGCGGGAGGCTTTGGGAGCAGTACTTC.